This T cell receptor (beta chain) came from a study of blood T cells in healthy people across ages. Findings of the study overall: There were more naive CD4+ cells and higher diversity in long-lived donors than in aged donors. The fall in TCR beta diversity per million T cells was roughly linear with age.

It was with a sample-barcoded 5' primer and a J-beta primer mix that a second PCR of about 6 to 12 cycles was run. TCRdb fed the 5' RACE reads into MiXCR, producing one record per CDR3 protein. This sample yields about 670,000 distinct CDR3 sequences, of which about 51% are seen a single time; approximately 13% belongs to the top ten. Trimming removed 0 bases from V and 1 base from J, with 11 bases in between. Germline loops: CDR1 SGHRS, CDR2 YFSETQ. This CDR3 contains 15 residues. This clonotype was detected ten times or more. No antigen is known for it. Material for sequencing was blood. This TCR was recovered from a woman of 80 years or more in good health. The chain couples TRBV5-1 to TRBJ2-7; tentatively, D is TRBD1 (6 bases). The CDR3 reads CASSLDPQGSYEQYF. CDR3 in DNA: TGCGCCAGCAGCTTGGATCCCCAGGGGTCCTACGAGCAGTACTTC.